A selection of T cell receptor beta chains follows, all from one sample in a study of blood T cells in healthy people across ages. MiXCR was run by TCRdb on the 5' RACE reads, yielding one entry per CDR3 protein. Counted here are roughly 1,800,000 distinct CDR3 sequences, about 49% occurring once; the ten biggest clones make up more than 2%. The sequenced material came from blood. The receptors were sampled from a middle-aged woman in good health. Each CDR3 is given with its conserved first and last residue. A D gene is named only where the DNA matches it firmly. Clone size is shown for a subset of rows, as once, few, many or a class of expanded clone.

TRBD2	TRBV3-1	18	.	TRBJ2-7	CASSQTGLAGGFSYEQYF	TGTGCCAGCAGCCAGACGGGACTAGCGGGGGGGTTCTCCTACGAGCAGTACTTC
TRBD1	TRBV27	16	few	TRBJ2-2	CASSLSNRGSTGELFF	TGTGCCAGCAGTTTATCGAACAGGGGCTCCACCGGGGAGCTGTTTTTT
.	TRBV6-1	14	.	TRBJ1-2	CASRVSLRDYGYTF	TGTGCCAGCAGGGTGAGTCTACGGGACTATGGCTACACCTTC
.	TRBV4-2	14	.	TRBJ2-1	CTSSQALSHNEQFF	TGTACCAGCAGCCAAGCTTTGAGCCACAATGAGCAGTTCTTC
TRBD1	TRBV12-3/TRBV12-4	17	.	TRBJ1-5	CASSLMLGGQANQPQHF	TGTGCCAGCAGTTTAATGTTAGGCGGACAGGCGAATCAGCCCCAGCATTTT
TRBD1	TRBV6-2/TRBV6-3	16	few	TRBJ1-2	CASSKPGTVFNYGYTF	TGTGCCAGCAGTAAGCCCGGGACAGTTTTTAACTATGGCTACACCTTC
TRBD1	TRBV5-1	16	.	TRBJ1-6	CASSLSAGGNNSPLHF	TGCGCCAGCAGCTTGTCGGCAGGGGGGAATAATTCACCCCTCCACTTT
.	TRBV28	15	.	TRBJ2-5	CASSPPSRTQETQYF	TGTGCCAGCAGCCCCCCCTCTAGGACACAAGAGACCCAGTACTTC
TRBD1	TRBV10-1	13	few	TRBJ2-7	CASSLDRRGEQYF	TGCGCCAGCAGCCTGGACAGGAGAGGTGAGCAGTACTTC
.	TRBV5-1	15	.	TRBJ1-2	CASRLGQGTNYGYTF	TGCGCCAGCAGATTGGGTCAGGGAACCAACTATGGCTACACCTTC
TRBD1	TRBV7-2	16	.	TRBJ1-2	CASSNRQGARNYGYTF	TGTGCCAGCAGCAACAGACAGGGGGCGAGGAACTATGGCTACACCTTC